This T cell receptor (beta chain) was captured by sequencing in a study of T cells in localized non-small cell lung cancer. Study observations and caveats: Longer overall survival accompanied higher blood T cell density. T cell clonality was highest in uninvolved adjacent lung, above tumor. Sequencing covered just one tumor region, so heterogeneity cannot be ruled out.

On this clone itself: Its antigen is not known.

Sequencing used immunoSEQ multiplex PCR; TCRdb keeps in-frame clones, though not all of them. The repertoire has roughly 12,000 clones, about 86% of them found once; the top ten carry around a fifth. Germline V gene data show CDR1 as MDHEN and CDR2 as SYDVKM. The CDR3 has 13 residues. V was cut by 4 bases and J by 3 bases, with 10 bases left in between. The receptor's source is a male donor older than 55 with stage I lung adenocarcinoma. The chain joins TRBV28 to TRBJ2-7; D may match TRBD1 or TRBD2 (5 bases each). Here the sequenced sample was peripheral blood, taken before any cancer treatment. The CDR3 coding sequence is TGTGCCAGCAGTTCCGGGGCCTTCTACGAGCAGTACTTC. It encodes CASSSGAFYEQYF.